These 32 T cell receptor beta chains were all obtained from the same sample, sequenced in a study of regulatory T cells in long-lasting Graves disease. As for time point: newly diagnosed GD, antithyroid drugs for less than 3 months. Making the TCR library involved RNA that had been extracted from PBMCs. Relying on iRepertoire HTBI primers and Arm-PCR of CDR3 regions, the team built TCR beta libraries. MiXCR, applied by TCRdb to the multiplex PCR reads, yields one record per CDR3 protein. The sample has approximately 540,000 distinct CDR3 sequences, 9.5% to 15% seen once. These same data were also listed under a study on T cells in Graves' hyperthyroidism and ophthalmopathy.

This sample comprised peripheral blood mononuclear cells (PBMCs), obtained at new diagnosis, from a patient treated with antithyroid drugs. The receptors stem from a woman in her twenties or thirties with Graves disease.

This clonotype was recorded at least ten times. The rearrangement links TRBV19 to TRBJ2-1; D assignment may be TRBD1 or TRBD2 (6 bases each). The V gene lost 0 bases and the J gene lost 8 bases, with 20 bases spanning the gap. Germline lookup yields CDR1 LNHDA and CDR2 SQIVND (reference sequence). This CDR3 has 17 residues. The CDR3: CASSIDLEEAGEDEQFF. CDR3 DNA: TGTGCCAGTAGTATAGATCTTGAGGAGGCAGGGGAGGATGAGCAGTTCTTC.

This clonotype was seen a single time. A read error may be the cause here, since a much bigger clone is one base away. The rearrangement uses TRBV28 and TRBJ1-1; 7 bases are a match to TRBD1. The germline V gene has CDR1 MDHEN and CDR2 SYDVKM. The CDR3 contains 16 residues. The CDR3 here is CAGSLGLGQMNTEAFF. DNA of the CDR3: TGTGCCGGCAGTTTGGGTTTGGGACAGATGAACACTGAAGCTTTCTTT.

In this sample, this clonotype turned up many times. The rearrangement joins TRBV11-2 to TRBJ2-1, with D possibly being TRBD2 (5 bases). This CDR3 is 14 amino acids long. CDR1 and CDR2 from the germline V gene are SGHAT and FQNNGV. V was pared by 5 bases and J by 6 bases, with 14 bases between. CDR3 bases: TGTGCCAGCAGCCCCCATCTCGAGGGCAATGAGCAGTTCTTC. This encodes CASSPHLEGNEQFF. Full variable domain (outside the CDR3, taken from reference TRBV11-2 and TRBJ2-1): EAGVAQSPRYKIIEKRQSVAFWCNPISGHATLYWYQQILGQGPKLLIQFQNNGVVDDSQLPKDRFSAERLKGVDSTLKIQPAKLEDSAVYLCASSPHLEGNEQFFGPGTRLTVL.

Note on this clonotype: Possible read error: a much larger clone is one base away. The CDR3 does not close with the conserved phenylalanine or tryptophan, likely indicating a read error. The chain recombines TRBV6-1 with TRBJ2-3; 12 bases fit TRBD1. V shed 3 bases, J shed 4 bases, and the junction held 8 bases outside the gene matches. Germline V lookup: CDR1 MNHNS, CDR2 SASEGT. This CDR3 comprises 17 residues. As DNA, the CDR3 is TGTGCCAGCAGTGACTCCGCAGGGACAGGGGGCCCAGATACGCAGTATCTT. Translating gives CASSDSAGTGGPDTQYL.

This clonotype was observed at least ten times. V usage is TRBV6-5 and J usage is TRBJ1-2, with 8 bases lining up with TRBD1. J lost 3 bases, V lost 4 bases, and 4 bases had no gene match. Germline values: CDR1 MNHEY, CDR2 SVGAGI. The CDR3 runs 14 residues. The CDR3 coding sequence is TGTGCCAGCAGTTGGACAGGGCCTGACTATGGCTACACCTTC. Amino acid sequence: CASSWTGPDYGYTF.

A note on this clonotype: This may arise from a read error, as a much more abundant clone is one base away. The rearrangement uses TRBV2 and TRBJ2-7, with D tentatively TRBD2 (6 bases). The CDR3 covers 15 residues. V lost 4 bases, J lost 3 bases, and 16 bases lay in between. Germline V CDR1 and CDR2: SNHLY, FYNNEI. This CDR3 is CASSGAGGVIYEQYF. The CDR3 bases are TGTGCCAGCAGTGGAGCTGGCGGGGTGATCTACGAGCAGTACTTC. Together with reference TRBV2 and TRBJ2-7, the CDR3 gives the full variable domain: EPEVTQTPSHQVTQMGQEVILRCVPISNHLYFYWYRQILGQKVEFLVSFYNNEISEKSEIFDDQFSVERPDGSNFTLKIRSTKLEDSAMYFCASSGAGGVIYEQYFGPGTRLTVT.

There are many counts of this clonotype. An end of the junction does not agree with germline; a read error may underlie this. The gene calls are TRBV11-2 and TRBJ2-7, with 8 positions matching TRBD2. The CDR3 consists of 14 residues. Per germline, CDR1 SGHAT and CDR2 FQNNGV. The CDR3 nucleotides are TGCGCCAGCAGCTTGGGGGGACTAGCCTACGAGCAGTACTTC. It is translated as CASSLGGLAYEQYF.

At least ten counts were recorded for this clonotype. The V call is TRBV5-8, the J call TRBJ1-6; unclear D gene. The CDR3 sequence is 11 residues long. The V gene's germline CDR1 is SGHTS and CDR2 YDEGEE. The germline V and J ends were trimmed by 4 bases and 13 bases, with 9 bases remaining between them. The DNA for the CDR3 is TGTGCCAGCAGCCCTTCAGGTCCCCTCCACTTT. Residues: CASSPSGPLHF.

This clonotype was seen many times. CDR3 sequence (DNA): TGCAGTGCTAGAGATTTCAACAGGGGGCTAGAGACCCAGTACTTC. This codes for CSARDFNRGLETQYF. The V and J genes are TRBV20-1 and TRBJ2-5, with 9 nucleotides matching TRBD1. Trimming removed 0 bases from V and 4 bases from J; junction bases left unmatched: 6. Germline CDR1 reads DFQATT; CDR2 reads SNEGSKA (reference sequence). The CDR3 spans 15 residues.

This chain connects TRBV20-1 to TRBJ2-3, with TRBD2 matching 9 bases. In germline, CDR1 is DFQATT, CDR2 SNEGSKA (reference sequence). With 6 bases clipped from V and 5 bases from J, the junction kept 18 bases outside the gene matches. The CDR3 runs 17 residues. The CDR3 protein is CSAPRLGGGRGGDTQYF. The CDR3 bases are TGCAGTGCCCCGCGATTGGGAGGCGGGAGGGGGGGAGATACGCAGTATTTT.

This clonotype appeared many times. CDR3 loop: CASSQGVAYGYTF. In DNA form, the CDR3 reads TGCGCCAGCAGCCAAGGCGTCGCCTATGGCTACACCTTC. The chain employs TRBV4-1 and TRBJ1-2; no clear D. Germline V gene sequence: CDR1 MGHRA, CDR2 YSYEKL. The germline V and J ends were trimmed by 1 base and 4 bases, with 7 bases remaining between them. This CDR3 contains 13 residues.

The chain uses TRBV6-1 and TRBJ2-5, with D unclear. Trimming cost V 4 bases and J 7 bases, with 16 bases left between them. The CDR3 length is 14 residues. CDR1 MNHNS and CDR2 SASEGT come from the germline V gene. The CDR3 here is CASSADTSSGTQYF. The CDR3 DNA reads as TGTGCCAGCAGTGCCGACACCTCCAGTGGGACCCAGTACTTC.

This sequence joins TRBV20-1 and TRBJ2-5; D unclear. Trimming removed 0 bases from V and 1 base from J, with 6 bases in between. This CDR3 has 13 residues. The germline CDR1 and CDR2 sequences are DFQATT and SNEGSKA (reference sequence). The CDR3 region is CSARENSQETQYF. The CDR3 DNA is TGCAGTGCTAGAGAAAACAGCCAAGAGACCCAGTACTTC.

This clonotype was seen ten or more times. At one end the junction does not follow the germline gene, possibly because of a read error. This chain uses TRBV28 with TRBJ2-1; D might be TRBD1 or TRBD2, each matching 5 bases. This CDR3 is 16 amino acids long. Germline V gives CDR1 MDHEN, CDR2 SYDVKM. CDR3 nucleotide sequence: TGTGCCAGCGGTTTACCAGGGTCCGGGGTCGGGAATGAGCAGTTCTTC. Protein: CASGLPGSGVGNEQFF.

The chain is built from TRBV28 and TRBJ2-7; possible D gene TRBD1, 5 bases. CDR3 length equals 15 residues. Per germline, CDR1 MDHEN and CDR2 SYDVKM. Between the trimmed V and J ends, which lost 3 bases and 2 bases, there was a span of 14 bases. CDR3 region: CASSLRRGDAYEQYF. In DNA form, the CDR3 reads TGTGCCAGCAGTTTGAGAAGGGGTGATGCCTACGAGCAGTACTTC.

This clonotype was seen many times. The V call is TRBV6-1, the J call TRBJ2-5, with a possible D match to TRBD2 (5 bases). The CDR3 spans 14 residues. Per germline, CDR1 MNHNS and CDR2 SASEGT. V lost 7 bases, J lost 3 bases, and 15 bases lay in between. The CDR3 spells CASIPGGSKETQYF. In DNA, the CDR3 is TGTGCCAGCATCCCAGGTGGGAGCAAAGAGACCCAGTACTTC.

This clonotype appeared a few times. The genes are TRBV25-1 and TRBJ1-2; D gene ambiguous. V was trimmed by 2 bases and J by 0 bases, leaving 10 bases between them. CDR1 and CDR2 from the germline V gene are MGHDK and SYGVNS. The CDR3 totals 15 residues. The CDR3 region has the DNA TGTGCCAGCAGTGAACTTGGGTCGGCTAACTATGGCTACACCTTC. Encoded protein: CASSELGSANYGYTF.

This clonotype was seen many times. The CDR3 spells CSVGRLARDEQFF. The DNA for the CDR3 is TGCAGCGTTGGTCGACTAGCCCGGGATGAGCAGTTCTTC. The chain employs TRBV29-1 and TRBJ2-1; TRBD2 matches at 7 bases. This CDR3 contains 13 residues. Per the germline V gene, CDR1 is SQVTM and CDR2 is ANQGSEA. The V segment lost 4 bases and the J segment 8 bases; nucleotides outside the gene matches: 8.

This clonotype was recorded at least ten times. The V and J genes are TRBV30 and TRBJ2-3; TRBD1 matches 9 bases. The CDR3 totals 15 residues. V shed 6 bases, J shed 4 bases, and the junction held 11 bases outside the gene matches. The germline CDR1 and CDR2 sequences are GTSNPN and SVGIG (reference sequence). The CDR3 nucleotides read TGTGCCTGCGCTGGGACAGGGTATCGGTCAGATACGCAGTATTTT. It translates to CACAGTGYRSDTQYF.

This clonotype was recorded a few times. The chain's CDR3 is CASSALDRESYTF. CDR3 DNA sequence: TGTGCCAGCAGCGCCCTCGACAGAGAGAGCTACACCTTC. This sequence joins TRBV7-9 and TRBJ1-2; D is possibly TRBD1 (5 bases). This CDR3 comprises 13 residues. Germline loops: CDR1 SEHNR, CDR2 FQNEAQ (reference sequence). Trimming pared 5 bases from V and 9 bases from J, leaving 16 bases between.

The table lists this clonotype with many counts. V and J are TRBV7-2 and TRBJ1-1, with 11 bases that match TRBD1. The CDR3 has 14 residues. V lost 5 bases to trimming and J lost 11 bases; unmatched junction nucleotides: 10. Germline loops: CDR1 SGHTA, CDR2 FQGNSA. This chain's CDR3 is CASSPDRGLYSAFF. The CDR3 nucleotides read TGTGCCAGCAGCCCGGACAGGGGGCTCTATTCGGCTTTCTTT.

This clonotype was seen a few times. This chain connects TRBV4-1 to TRBJ1-5; no firm D call. This CDR3 region has 18 residues. CDR1 and CDR2 from the germline V gene are MGHRA and YSYEKL. V was shortened by 1 base and J by 0 bases, with 16 bases between the two germline ends. CDR3 sequence: CASSQGLPGRYSNQPQHF. In DNA, the CDR3 is TGCGCCAGCAGCCAAGGTCTCCCAGGACGGTATAGCAATCAGCCCCAGCATTTT.

This clonotype was recorded a few times. The chain is built from TRBV7-3 and TRBJ2-3; 7 nucleotides align to TRBD2. CDR1 and CDR2 from the germline V gene are SGHTA and FQGTGA. This CDR3 comprises 14 residues. Germline trimming cut 5 bases from V and 2 bases from J; bases unmatched to any gene: 4. CDR3 protein: CASSPSGATDTQYF. The CDR3 DNA is TGTGCCAGCAGCCCTAGCGGAGCCACAGATACGCAGTATTTT.

This clonotype was recorded at least ten times. V is TRBV20-1 and J is TRBJ1-1; D call uncertain. The length of the CDR3 is 14 residues. The V end lost 0 bases, the J end lost 11 bases, and 19 bases lay between the germline ends. Germline V CDR1 and CDR2: DFQATT, SNEGSKA (reference sequence). CDR3 nucleotides: TGCAGTGCTAGAGATAATTTCGGAGGCGGGAAGGCTTTCTTT. Protein: CSARDNFGGGKAFF.

This clonotype was counted at least ten times. The chain has TRBV7-2 and TRBJ2-3, with TRBD1 as a possible D gene (6 bases). CDR1 is SGHTA and CDR2 is FQGNSA in the germline V gene. V was clipped by 8 bases and J by 2 bases, with 11 bases between them. The CDR3 has 13 residues. Written as DNA, the CDR3 is TGTGCCAGCTCGGGACAAATCACAGATACGCAGTATTTT. Translated: CASSGQITDTQYF.

As to this clonotype: A junction boundary mismatches the germline segment, possibly from a read error. CDR3 coding DNA: TGTGCCAGCAGTTCTCAGGGCTCAACTAATGAAAAACTGTCTTTT. It codes for CASSSQGSTNEKLSF. The V gene is TRBV28, the J gene TRBJ1-4; maybe TRBD1 (5 bases). Germline values: CDR1 MDHEN, CDR2 SYDVKM. CDR3 size: 15 residues.

Note on this clonotype: A much more abundant neighbour one base away suggests this may be a read error. The gene calls are TRBV18 and TRBJ1-1; D remains unclear. The length of the CDR3 is 12 residues. The V gene's germline CDR1 is KGHSH and CDR2 LQKENI. DNA of the CDR3: TGTGCCAGCCCACCACCCACCGATGAAGCTTTCTTT. This encodes CASPPPTDEAFF.

The table lists this clonotype with many counts. The chain joins TRBV2 to TRBJ2-5; D is possibly TRBD1 or TRBD2 (6 bases each). The CDR3 has 15 amino acids. Per germline, CDR1 SNHLY and CDR2 FYNNEI. Trimming pared 7 bases from V and 1 base from J, leaving 16 bases between. The CDR3 DNA sequence: TGTGCCAGCACCCTCGGCGGGACATCCCAAGAGACCCAGTACTTC. Amino acid sequence: CASTLGGTSQETQYF.

The V call is TRBV6-9, the J call TRBJ1-1; 9 bases line up with TRBD1. CDR3 size: 14 residues. Unmatched junction bases numbered 7, after V lost 4 bases and J lost 7 bases. Germline V gives CDR1 MNHGY, CDR2 SVAAGI. The DNA for the CDR3 is TGTGCCAGCAGTTCCCCAACAGGGGGCATTGAAGCTTTCTTT. Translating it yields CASSSPTGGIEAFF.

There are many counts of this clonotype. The genes are TRBV28 and TRBJ2-4, with TRBD2 matching 12 bases. V lost 6 bases, J lost 5 bases, and 11 bases stayed unmatched. This CDR3 has 17 residues. CDR1 MDHEN and CDR2 SYDVKM come from the germline V gene. CDR3 sequence reads: CASSLTWTSGEQNIQYF. CDR3 sequence (DNA): TGTGCCAGCAGCCTAACCTGGACTAGCGGGGAGCAAAACATTCAGTACTTC.

This CDR3 is CASSFTGSGANVLTF. The CDR3 DNA reads as TGTGCCAGCAGCTTCACAGGATCTGGGGCCAACGTCCTGACTTTC. The chain combines TRBV5-6 with TRBJ2-6, with TRBD1 as a possible D gene (5 bases). V lost 2 bases and J 1 base, leaving 7 bases between the germline ends. The CDR3 runs 15 residues. The germline CDR1 and CDR2 sequences are SGHDT and YYEEEE.

This clonotype was observed a handful of times. The V and J genes are TRBV19 and TRBJ2-6; possible D gene TRBD2, 6 bases. Germline V gene sequence: CDR1 LNHDA, CDR2 SQIVND (reference sequence). CDR3 length: 17 residues. Trimming stripped 5 bases from V and 0 bases from J, with 14 bases between. The CDR3 region has the DNA TGTGCCAGTAGTGTATCGGGACTCCGCTCTGGGGCCAACGTCCTGACTTTC. It specifies CASSVSGLRSGANVLTF.